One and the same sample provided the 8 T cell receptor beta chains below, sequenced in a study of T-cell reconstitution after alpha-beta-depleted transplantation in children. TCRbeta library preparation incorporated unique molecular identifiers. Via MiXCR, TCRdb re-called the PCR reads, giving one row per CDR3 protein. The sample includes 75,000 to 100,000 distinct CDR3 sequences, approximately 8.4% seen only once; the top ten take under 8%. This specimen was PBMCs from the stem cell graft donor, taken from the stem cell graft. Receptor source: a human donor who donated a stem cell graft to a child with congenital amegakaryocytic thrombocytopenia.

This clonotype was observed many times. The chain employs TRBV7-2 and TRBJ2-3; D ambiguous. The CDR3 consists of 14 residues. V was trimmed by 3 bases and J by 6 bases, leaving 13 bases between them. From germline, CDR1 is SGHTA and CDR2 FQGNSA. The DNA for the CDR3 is TGTGCCAGCAGCTTGTTAGATGGATCCGATACGCAGTATTTT. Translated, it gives CASSLLDGSDTQYF.

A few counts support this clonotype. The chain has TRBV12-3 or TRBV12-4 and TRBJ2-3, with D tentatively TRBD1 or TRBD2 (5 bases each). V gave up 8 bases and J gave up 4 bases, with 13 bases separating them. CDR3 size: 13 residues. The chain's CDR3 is CASHREGPDTQYF. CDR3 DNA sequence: TGTGCCAGCCACCGAGAGGGACCAGATACGCAGTATTTT.

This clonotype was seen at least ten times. CDR3 region: CASSSLGNTEAFF. DNA of the CDR3: TGTGCCAGCAGTTCCCTGGGGAACACTGAAGCTTTCTTT. This rearrangement joins TRBV27 to TRBJ1-1; D is unresolved. CDR1 and CDR2 (germline): MNHEY, SMNVEV (reference sequence). V lost 4 bases and J 1 base, leaving 7 bases between the germline ends. CDR3 length equals 13 residues.

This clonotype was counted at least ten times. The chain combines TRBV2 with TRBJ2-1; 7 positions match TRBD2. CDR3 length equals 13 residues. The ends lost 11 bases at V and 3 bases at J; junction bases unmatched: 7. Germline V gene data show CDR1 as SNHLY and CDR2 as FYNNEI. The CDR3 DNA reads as TGTGCCGCTAGCGGCTTAAACTACAATGAGCAGTTCTTC. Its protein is CAASGLNYNEQFF.

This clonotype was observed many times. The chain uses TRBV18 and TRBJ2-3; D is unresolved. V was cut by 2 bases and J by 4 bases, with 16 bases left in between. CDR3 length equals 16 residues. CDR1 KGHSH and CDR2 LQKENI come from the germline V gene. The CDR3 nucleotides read TGTGCCAGCTCACCAGTCACGTCGGGTTTCTCAGATACGCAGTATTTT. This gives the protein CASSPVTSGFSDTQYF.

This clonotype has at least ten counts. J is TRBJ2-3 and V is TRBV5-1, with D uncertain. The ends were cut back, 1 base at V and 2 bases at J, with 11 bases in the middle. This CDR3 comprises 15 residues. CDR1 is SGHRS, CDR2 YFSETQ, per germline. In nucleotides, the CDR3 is TGCGCCAGCAGCTTGAGGCAGATACCCACAGATACGCAGTATTTT. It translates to CASSLRQIPTDTQYF.

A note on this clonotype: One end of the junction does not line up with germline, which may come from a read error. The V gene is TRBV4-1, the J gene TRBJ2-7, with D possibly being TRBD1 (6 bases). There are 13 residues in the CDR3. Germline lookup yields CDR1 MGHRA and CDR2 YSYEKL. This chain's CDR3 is CARGPGHPYEQYF. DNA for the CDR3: TGTGCCAGGGGCCCGGGACACCCCTACGAGCAGTACTTC.

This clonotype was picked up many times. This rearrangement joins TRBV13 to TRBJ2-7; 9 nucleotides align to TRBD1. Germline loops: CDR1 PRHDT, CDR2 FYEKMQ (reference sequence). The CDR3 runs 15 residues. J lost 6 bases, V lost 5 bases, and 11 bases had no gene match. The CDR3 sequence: CASSGAGTGYSEQYF. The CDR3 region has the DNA TGTGCCAGCAGCGGAGCCGGGACAGGGTATTCCGAGCAGTACTTC.